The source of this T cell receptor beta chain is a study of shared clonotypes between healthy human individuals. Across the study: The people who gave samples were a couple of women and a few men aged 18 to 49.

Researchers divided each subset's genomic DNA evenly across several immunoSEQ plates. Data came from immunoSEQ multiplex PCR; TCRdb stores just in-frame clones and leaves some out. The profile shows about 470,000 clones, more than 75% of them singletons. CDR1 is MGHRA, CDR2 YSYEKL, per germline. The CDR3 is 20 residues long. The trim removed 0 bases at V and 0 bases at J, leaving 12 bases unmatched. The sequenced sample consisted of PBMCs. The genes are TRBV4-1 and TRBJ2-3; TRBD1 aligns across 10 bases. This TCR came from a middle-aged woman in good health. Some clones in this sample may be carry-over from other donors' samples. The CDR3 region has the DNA TGCGCCAGCAGCCAAGATGGGACAGGGGACATACTGACGAGCACAGATACGCAGTATTTT. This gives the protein CASSQDGTGDILTSTDTQYF.